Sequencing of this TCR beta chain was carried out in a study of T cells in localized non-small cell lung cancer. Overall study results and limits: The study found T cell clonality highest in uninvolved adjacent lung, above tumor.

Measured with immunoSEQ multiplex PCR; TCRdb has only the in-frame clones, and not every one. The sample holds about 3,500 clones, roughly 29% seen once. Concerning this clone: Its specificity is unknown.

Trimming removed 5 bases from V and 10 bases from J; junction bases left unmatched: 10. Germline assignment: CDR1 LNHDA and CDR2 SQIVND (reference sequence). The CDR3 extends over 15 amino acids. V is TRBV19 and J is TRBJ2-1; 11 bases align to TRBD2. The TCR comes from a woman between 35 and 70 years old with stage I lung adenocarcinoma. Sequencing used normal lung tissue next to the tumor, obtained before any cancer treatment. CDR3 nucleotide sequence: TGTGCCAGTAGTGCCGGGACTAGCGGCTTAGGCGAGCAGTTCTTC. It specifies CASSAGTSGLGEQFF.